This entry describes one TCR beta chain. The age range of participants was about 18 to 95 years, with residence in about 25 US areas. The data were obtained in a study of blood T cell repertoires in COVID-19. Study in general: Acute and convalescent COVID-19 specimens originated in the United States, Italy and Spain. T cells, B-cell-depleted T cells, or PBMCs provided the cDNA or gDNA that served as material.

Clones were sequenced by immunoSEQ multiplex PCR, and TCRdb holds only the in-frame ones, with some missing. The sample holds approximately 220,000 clones, 80% seen once. The sequence derives from a woman aged 40-49 years with acute COVID-19. Sequenced input: PBMCs or T cells enriched from blood (not recorded which).

The DNA for the CDR3 is TGTGCCAGCAGCCAAGGCTTTCGACAGGGAGAGACCCAGTACTTC. This translates into CASSQGFRQGETQYF. The rearrangement uses TRBV14 and TRBJ2-5; 7 bases match TRBD1. V was pared by 1 base and J by 4 bases, with 6 bases of the junction left unmatched. This CDR3 spans 15 amino acids. From germline, CDR1 is SGHDN and CDR2 FVKESK.